This T cell receptor (beta chain) derives from a study of molecular identifiers for immune sequencing clone quantification. Unmatched junction bases numbered 5, after V lost 2 bases and J lost 6 bases. Germline CDR1 and CDR2: MDHEN and SYDVKM. The CDR3 runs 15 residues. This clonotype has only a few counts. TCRdb ran MiXCR on the PCR reads and lists one entry per CDR3 protein. The sample shows about 640,000 distinct CDR3 sequences, 15% to 20% of them seen only once. Sequencing used naive CD8+ T cells from blood, with Jurkat cell RNA spiked in. Indicated subset: FACS-sorted CD8+CD4-CCR7+CD45RA+ naive T cells. This chain links TRBV28 with TRBJ1-5; 9 bases line up with TRBD1. The source of this sequence is a human donor in good health. Some libraries in this study had Jurkat cell RNA spiked in. CDR3 loop: CASSLTGTGSQPQHF. The CDR3 DNA follows: TGTGCCAGCAGTTTAACCGGGACAGGGAGTCAGCCCCAGCATTTT.